The 10 T cell receptor beta chains below all came from one sample that was sequenced in a study of TIL therapy for anti-PD-1-resistant metastatic lung cancer. Indicated time point: pre-treatment sample, taken before nivolumab and TIL therapy. The tumor samples were excised metastases, mostly pleural nodules or supraclavicular lymph nodes. The immunoSEQ assay was v3. The table came from immunoSEQ multiplex PCR; TCRdb's copy has only in-frame clones and leaves some out. In the table there are thousands of clones, 64% of which are singletons. The source was tumor tissue, collected at baseline. Receptor source: a man aged 65-85 years with non-small cell lung cancer.

The V and J genes are TRBV28 and TRBJ1-1, with 8 bases aligning to TRBD1. Germline V gene lookup returns CDR1 MDHEN and CDR2 SYDVKM. The trim removed 5 bases at V and 0 bases at J, leaving 8 bases unmatched. CDR3 length: 16 residues. The CDR3: CASSNIKDRVNTEAFF. The CDR3 DNA reads TGTGCCAGCAGTAATATTAAGGACAGGGTGAACACTGAAGCTTTCTTT.

V and J are TRBV6-5 and TRBJ2-7; D call uncertain. There are 11 residues in the CDR3. The germline V and J ends were trimmed by 5 bases and 5 bases, with 7 bases remaining between them. CDR1 MNHEY and CDR2 SVGAGI come from the germline V gene. CDR3 bases: TGTGCCAGCAGTACCAGAGACGAGCAGTACTTC. It codes for CASSTRDEQYF.

This clone was picked up a small number of times. J is TRBJ2-1 and V is TRBV5-4; 8 positions match TRBD2. There are 15 residues in the CDR3. Trimming removed 4 bases from V and 6 bases from J; junction bases left unmatched: 9. Germline V gene data show CDR1 as SGHNT and CDR2 as YYREEE (reference sequence). In nucleotides, the CDR3 is TGTGCCAGCAGCCCTACTAGCGGCGATTTCAATGAGCAGTTCTTC. Its translation is CASSPTSGDFNEQFF.

The chain carries TRBV29-1 and TRBJ1-3; possible D gene TRBD1, 6 bases. Germline CDR1 is SQVTM and CDR2 is ANQGSEA. The CDR3 has 16 residues. V lost 1 base and J lost 0, with 13 bases in between. The CDR3 DNA reads TGCAGCGTTGAAGGAGAGGGGGACAACTCTGGAAACACCATATATTTT. Protein product: CSVEGEGDNSGNTIYF.

The genes are TRBV6-6 and TRBJ1-1; no firm D call. Trimming cost V 2 bases and J 7 bases, with 14 bases left between them. Germline V gives CDR1 MNHNY, CDR2 SVGAGI (reference sequence). The CDR3 extends over 14 amino acids. In nucleotides, the CDR3 is TGTGCCAGCAGTTACAAGGGTCAGTCTAGTGAAGCTTTCTTT. This translates into CASSYKGQSSEAFF.

The V gene is TRBV10-1, the J gene TRBJ1-1, with TRBD1 identical over 7 bases. CDR1 is WNHNN and CDR2 is SYGVQD in the germline V gene (reference sequence). V dropped 5 bases and J dropped 3; count of bases not matched to a gene: 3. This CDR3 contains 13 residues. In nucleotides, the CDR3 is TGCGCCAGCAGTTACAGGGGTGACACTGAAGCTTTCTTT. It is translated as CASSYRGDTEAFF.

J is TRBJ2-4 and V is TRBV10-1; 9 nucleotides agree with TRBD2. The V gene end was trimmed by 9 bases and the J gene end by 1 base; junction bases not matched to a gene: 10. This CDR3 has 16 residues. CDR1 WNHNN and CDR2 SYGVQD come from the germline V gene (reference sequence). Written as DNA, the CDR3 is TGCGCCAGAGGGGTAGCGGGAGAGGGTGCCAAAAACATTCAGTACTTC. Encoded protein: CARGVAGEGAKNIQYF.

This clone was detected only once. The chain has TRBV5-3 and TRBJ1-5; D possibly corresponds to TRBD1 (5 bases). TRBV5-3 is given ORF status, its function remaining uncertain. The CDR3 is 14 residues long. V was pared by 1 base and J by 7 bases, with 12 bases between. The CDR3 spells CARSLNQGRQPQHF. In DNA, the CDR3 is TGTGCCAGAAGCTTGAATCAGGGACGGCAGCCCCAGCATTTT.

This chain uses TRBV18 with TRBJ2-1, with 7 bases lining up with TRBD2. The trim removed 1 base at V and 4 bases at J, leaving 4 bases unmatched. CDR1 KGHSH and CDR2 LQKENI come from the germline V gene. This CDR3 region has 15 residues. Here the CDR3 reads CASSPRASGYNEQFF. For the CDR3, the DNA is TGTGCCAGCTCACCACGGGCTAGCGGTTACAATGAGCAGTTCTTC.

This clone has just a few counts. The chain joins TRBV27 to TRBJ1-1; possibly TRBD1 for D (6 bases). Germline loops: CDR1 MNHEY, CDR2 SMNVEV (reference sequence). CDR3 length equals 15 residues. Trimming left V 3 bases short and J 6 bases short, with 17 bases between. The CDR3 nucleotides are TGTGCCAGCAGTTTGGGGGCAGGCGCGGAGGCTGAAGCTTTCTTT. The encoded protein is CASSLGAGAEAEAFF.